The T cell receptor (beta chain) under discussion was sequenced for a study of cytomegalovirus exposure and HLA in healthy donors (TCRdb year 2017). Regarding the study in general: An earlier analysis of around 600 of the donors reported 250 to 350 Gb of sequence data and 117 million unique TCR beta sequences from 150 million to 200 million T cells. An early release that covered fewer than 750 HLA-typed donors contained around 300 gigabases of sequencing data and 80 million or so unique TCR sequences. Of the roughly 400 genotyped donors, roughly 80% fell in the genetic ancestry cluster associated with self-reported Caucasian donors. The study aimed to test whether signatures of past pathogen exposure could be identified by cataloging public T cell receptors. Using immunosequencing, the study profiled T cell repertoires from about 620 subjects and related those repertoires to cytomegalovirus serostatus. In addition to the first cohort of around 670 subjects, a separate validation cohort of approximately 120 different subjects was used. To predict cytomegalovirus infection status, the study combined high-throughput TCR immunosequencing, statistical association of individual TCRs with disease status, and machine learning. To study patterns of TCR occurrence, a later analysis re-analyzed previously published TCR beta repertoires from around 670 donors and added high-resolution HLA genotyping. Rather than using new phenotypic data, the later analysis identified candidate immune exposures from TCR beta sequences and from how often those sequences occurred across donors. To decide whether each TCR beta V gene segment behaved as functional or pseudogenic, an earlier analysis of several hundred of the donors relied on high-throughput TCR beta sequencing. Alongside the repertoire data, information on donor age, sex, ethnicity and CMV serostatus was compiled. A later genetic analysis used genome-wide SNP genotypes for 398 of the 666 donors, treating that subset as a discovery cohort. Every repertoire in the discovery cohort had been generated on one and the same sequencing platform. HLA typing included class I and class II loci at four-digit resolution. The number of typed donors differed by locus: about 620-640 for A, B, C, DRB1 and DQB1; 522 for DQA1; 606 for DPA1; and 400 to 480 for DPB1. Because of strong linkage in the cohort, roughly five DR-DQ haplotypes were treated as single units for association and clustering. On average, around 240,000 unique TCR beta nucleotide sequences were sequenced per donor among a few hundred genotyped donors of the cohort, with roughly 18% of those sequences being non-productive. Broad study findings and their caveats: In this cohort, only TCR beta chains were sequenced, and detectable features were limited by the absence of alpha or paired-chain data. Specific HLA alleles were associated with about 17,000 TCR beta sequences at a false discovery rate of 0.05 in a later analysis. Compared with equally common non-associated chains, HLA-associated TCR beta chains in a later analysis were more clonally expanded and had lower generation probabilities. In an earlier analysis of a few hundred of the donors, most TCR beta V segments were observed in productive rearrangements about 90% or about 30% of the time, broadly matching IMGT annotations. A group of highly shared sequence variants was considered likely to be a technical artifact of the sequencing pipeline. Because the 87-base-pair reads could not distinguish some IMGT-functional V segments, including TRBV6-2 and TRBV6-3, those segments were excluded. A later genetic analysis reported fewer N-insertions in productive TCRs among donors in an Asian-associated ancestry cluster than the roughly 670-donor mean. The classifier was reported to diagnose cytomegalovirus status with high specificity and sensitivity in both the original cohort and the validation cohort. A later genetic analysis associated a missense DCLRE1C variant with V-gene and J-gene trimming of TCR beta chains, and an independent cohort replicated the association. When HLA alleles, especially DR and DQ, strongly co-occurred, TCR associations were difficult to assign to individual alleles. Because HLA typing was unavailable for some donors at each locus, only the typed subset was used in association tests. Sequencing depth was assumed to be roughly uniform across donors in the presence/absence analyses, though that assumption may not hold. A further reported finding was that TCR beta sequences accurately predicted the HLA-A and HLA-B alleles for most subjects in the first cohort. Linkage disequilibrium might explain the correlated functional status among segregating V segments, but an unknown experimental factor could not be ruled out. In a later analysis, most CMV-associated TCR beta chains were found to appear HLA-restricted, with HLA associations seemingly driven largely by CMV exposure. Most TCR sequences were seen in very few donors, while some public TCRs were found in many individuals. A later analysis found that TCR association rates varied across HLA loci, with DRB1 alleles showing the most associated TCRs and HLA-C alleles the fewest. The authors suggested that the approach could potentially be generalized to other disease states and immunological phenotypes. CMV serostatus was the only immune exposure information available for the cohort. About 15 rarely observed V segments, including chromosome 9 orphons, were excluded from the earlier analysis of some 590 of the donors because counts were too low. Three of the identified cytomegalovirus-associated TCR beta chains were confirmed in vitro to be specific for cytomegalovirus antigens. In the study, around 150 TCR beta chains were listed as associated with cytomegalovirus. In a later analysis, several top co-occurrence clusters were reported to appear linked to parvovirus B19, influenza, CMV and Epstein-Barr virus.

The CDR3 holds 13 amino acids from the cysteine to the phenylalanine. Kept here is only the CDR3 DNA, which spans 39 bases and is read in frame from base 1. CDR1 SQVTM and CDR2 ANQGSEA are derived from the germline V gene. The trim is 3 bases for V and 4 bases for J, with a gap of 12 bases between the germline ends. The cohort was made up of 650 to 700 healthy bone marrow donors. All cohort members were sampled while nominally healthy, although unrecorded immune exposures were likely present. The donor was CMV seronegative and belonged to the group of around 350 seronegative cohort members. A peripheral blood sample was collected from each donor, and TCR beta sequencing was performed on peripheral blood mononuclear cells. The Qiagen DNeasy Blood Extraction Kit was used to extract genomic DNA from the blood cell samples. A remark on this clone: No antigen is known for it. No qualities accompany the bases; no much larger clone lies one base away.

The library came from the immunoSEQ multiplex PCR assay. A mixture of 60 forward primers for TCR Vbeta segments and 13 reverse primers for TCR Jbeta segments was used in the multiplex PCR. A multiplex PCR assay on genomic DNA amplified the CDR3 region of rearranged TCR beta genes. On the Illumina HiSeq System, the amplified TCR beta libraries were sequenced as 87-base-pair reads. Per the authors' processing: Across the 666 repertoires, a later analysis counted roughly 77 million unique TCR beta chains, 8.5 million to 12 million of which were shared by at least two donors. A nearest-neighbor algorithm error-corrected the raw reads and collapsed the reads into unique sequences, merging closely related sequences to remove PCR and sequencing errors. CDR3 sequences were aligned to IMGT reference sequences to assign V, D and J gene segments. Each retained sequence needed at least a six-nucleotide match to both a V gene segment and a J gene segment. A rearrangement was called productive if the CDR3 had no stop codons and remained in frame with V and J, and every other rearrangement was called non-productive. CDR3 was defined by IMGT convention, running from the second conserved V-encoded cysteine to the conserved J-encoded phenylalanine. In an earlier analysis of around 640 of the donors, sequences lacking an unambiguous match to a single V gene segment were excluded. In an earlier analysis of roughly 600 of the donors, a V segment was called functional when productive rearrangements were above 56.7%, and segregating when the standard deviation between donors exceeded 5%. A statistical classification framework was developed to diagnose cytomegalovirus status using the catalog of TCR beta chain sequences. A later analysis assigned V and J genes by comparing TCR nucleotide sequences with IMGT/GENE-DB human TR gene sequences. A later analysis assigned CDR3 sequences and most-parsimonious VDJ recombination scenarios with the TCRdist pipeline. In a later analysis, each TCR beta chain was defined by its CDR3 amino acid sequence together with its V-gene family, and reads without a unique V-gene family were excluded. A later analysis removed 592 highly shared, low-generation-probability nucleotide sequences to deal with suspected cross-contamination and a sequencing artifact. In a later analysis, a clonal expansion index was calculated for each public chain from normalized within-repertoire ranks of inferred template counts. A later analysis computed generation probabilities with a VDJ recombination model fitted to out-of-frame rearrangements, and checked the results against IGoR. Hypergeometric tests were used in a later analysis to score TCR-TCR, TCR-HLA and TCR-CMV co-occurrence, with a repertoire-size bias correction applied to the TCR pairs. To estimate false discovery rates, a later analysis permuted the HLA or CMV assignments 20 times. A later analysis grouped co-occurring TCRs with DBSCAN, adding TCRdist sequence similarity when clustering within HLA-allele-positive subsets. Repertoires with fewer than 30,000 or more than 120,000 public chains were left out of co-occurrence clustering, as were about 5 repertoires with anomalous nucleotide sharing. This is the immuneACCESS table as TCRdb keeps it, with only in-frame sequences that have V and J called. A part of the clones is gone; compared with another copy, unresolved V genes explain less than half, and the rest is unexplained. That table supplies the V and J calls and clone size; D and trimming were determined from the DNA. The sample table lists 180,000 or so clones, 80% of them with a count of one. The ten biggest clones cover approximately 2% of the sample.

Sequencing was carried out using PBMCs. This clonotype was obtained from a woman aged 25 to 39 in good health and CMV-seronegative. This receptor chain uses TRBV29-1 and TRBJ1-2; the D gene cannot be named for sure. In nucleotide form, the sequence is TGCAGCGTTGATTCGGCGGAAATCTATGGCTACACCTTC. The resulting protein is CSVDSAEIYGYTF. Reference TRBV29-1 and TRBJ1-2 proteins supply the regions before and after the CDR3; the full variable domain is: SAVISQKPSRDICQRGTSLTIQCQVDSQVTMMFWYRQQPGQSLTLIATANQGSEATYESGFVIDKFPISRPNLTFSTLTVSNMSPEDSSIYLCSVDSAEIYGYTFGSGTRLTVV.